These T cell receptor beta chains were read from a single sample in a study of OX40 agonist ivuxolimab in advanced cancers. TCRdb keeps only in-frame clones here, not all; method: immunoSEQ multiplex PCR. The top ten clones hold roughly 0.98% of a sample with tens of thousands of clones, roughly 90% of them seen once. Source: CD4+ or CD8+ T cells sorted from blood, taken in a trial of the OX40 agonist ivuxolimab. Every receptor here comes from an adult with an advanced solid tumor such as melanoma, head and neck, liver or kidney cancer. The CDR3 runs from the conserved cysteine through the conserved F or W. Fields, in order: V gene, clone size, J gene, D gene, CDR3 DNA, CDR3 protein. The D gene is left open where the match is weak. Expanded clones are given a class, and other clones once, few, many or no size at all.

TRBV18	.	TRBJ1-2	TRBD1	TGTGCCAGCTCAGAAACAGGGGGCAGCAGGTATGGCTACACCTTC	CASSETGGSRYGYTF
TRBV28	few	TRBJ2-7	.	TGTGCCAGCAGTTTACCTGGGACAATGGCCTACGAGCAGTACTTC	CASSLPGTMAYEQYF
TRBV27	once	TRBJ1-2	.	TGTGCCAGCACAGGGAATGGGGGGGGCCGCTATGGCTACACCTTC	CASTGNGGGRYGYTF
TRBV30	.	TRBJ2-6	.	TGTGCCTGGAGGGTTAGAGCTGGGGCCAACGTCCTGACTTTC	CAWRVRAGANVLTF
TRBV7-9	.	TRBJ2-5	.	TGTGCCAGCAGCTCTTCCGCGACCCAGTACTTC	CASSSSATQYF
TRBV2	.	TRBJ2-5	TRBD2	TGTGCCAGCAACAAGGGACTAGCGGGAGTGGAGACCCAGTACTTC	CASNKGLAGVETQYF
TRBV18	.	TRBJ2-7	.	TGTGCCAGCTCACCAAGTACAGGGAGGTACGAGCAGTACTTC	CASSPSTGRYEQYF
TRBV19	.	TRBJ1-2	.	TGTGCCAGTAGTATGGGACTGGGCTATGGCTACACCTTC	CASSMGLGYGYTF
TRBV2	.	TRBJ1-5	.	TGTGCCAGCAGTGAAGCGCTTCGGAGTGGAAATCAGCCCCAGCATTTT	CASSEALRSGNQPQHF
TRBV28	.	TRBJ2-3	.	TGTGCCAGCAGTTTAAGACCCCTCGCAGATACGCAGTATTTT	CASSLRPLADTQYF
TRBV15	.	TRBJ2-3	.	TGTGCCACCAGCGGACAAGTCGACGGTACTAGCACAGATACGCAGTATTTT	CATSGQVDGTSTDTQYF